The following is a T cell receptor (beta chain) sequence with its context. Its antigen is unidentified. The data stem from a study of T cells in localized non-small cell lung cancer. Findings and limits, study-wide: The appearance of a median 57 of the top 100 tumor clones was seen in adjacent lung. Greater blood T cell density accompanied longer overall survival. Because only a single region of the tumor was sequenced, heterogeneity remains possible. Uninvolved adjacent lung had higher T cell clonality than tumor and all other tissues.

CDR3 size: 15 residues. Germline V lookup: CDR1 SGHRS, CDR2 YFSETQ. J was trimmed by 6 bases and V by 4 bases; bases with no gene match: 10. The table came from immunoSEQ multiplex PCR; TCRdb's copy has only in-frame clones and leaves some out. The table records about 26,000 clones, around 85% of them present only once. V usage is TRBV5-1 and J usage is TRBJ2-1, with TRBD2 identical over 7 bases. The source material was peripheral blood, sampled before any cancer treatment. This TCR came from a female donor aged 60 or older with stage II squamous cell lung carcinoma. CDR3 coding DNA: TGCGCCAGCAGCCTGAGCGGGGATACTTCCAATGAGCAGTTCTTC. It is translated as CASSLSGDTSNEQFF.